This is a list of T cell receptor beta chains from one sample in a study of blood T cell repertoires in COVID-19. Here immunoSEQ multiplex PCR was the method, and the copy in TCRdb shows in-frame clones only, minus some. This repertoire shows 60,000 to 90,000 clones, around 80% found once; its top ten account for approximately 5.8%. The sample comprised peripheral blood. These receptors were obtained from a man in his 60s with active or convalescent COVID-19. Each CDR3 is given with its conserved first and last residue. The D gene is left open where the match is weak. Clone sizes are given selectively: once, few, many, or a class where the clone is expanded.

J | V | D | size | DNA | CDR3
TRBJ1-1 | TRBV9 | - | - | TGTGCCAGCAGCCCCTGGGGGGGTGGCGGGATCACTGAAGCTTTCTTT | CASSPWGGGGITEAFF
TRBJ1-5 | TRBV7-9 | - | - | TGTGCCAGCAGCTTAGCAGGGGGTACGAGCAATCAGCCCCAGCATTTT | CASSLAGGTSNQPQHF
TRBJ2-5 | TRBV19 | TRBD1 | many | TGTGCCAGTAGCGAGCCCGACAGGGGGATTCAAGAGACCCAGTACTTC | CASSEPDRGIQETQYF
TRBJ1-1 | TRBV21-1 | - | - | TGTGCCAGCAGCAAAGAAACAGGGAACACTGAAGCTTTCTTT | CASSKETGNTEAFF
TRBJ1-4 | TRBV24-1 | TRBD1 | - | TGTGCCACCAGCACAGGGGGGTCCGGCGAAAAACTGTTTTTT | CATSTGGSGEKLFF
TRBJ2-5 | TRBV10-3 | - | - | TGTGCCATCAGTGATTGGCAGGGTGATGAGACCCAGTACTTC | CAISDWQGDETQYF
TRBJ1-6 | TRBV7-2 | - | - | TGTGCCAGCAGCCCCTATTGGACACCCTCACCCCTCCACTTT | CASSPYWTPSPLHF
TRBJ2-1 | TRBV9 | - | - | TGTGCCAGCAGCTCTCGAGGGGGTGAGCAGTTCTTC | CASSSRGGEQFF
TRBJ1-1 | TRBV5-1 | - | - | TGCGCCAGCAGCCCCACCGACGCGGGGAGCACTGAAGCTTTCTTT | CASSPTDAGSTEAFF
TRBJ2-7 | TRBV5-1 | TRBD1 | - | TGCGCCAGCCGACAGGGTCCCTACGAGCAGTACTTC | CASRQGPYEQYF
TRBJ2-1 | TRBV9 | TRBD2 | - | TGTGCCAGCAGCGCTGGACTAGCGGGGGGGCCCCCCTACAATGAGCAGTTCTTC | CASSAGLAGGPPYNEQFF
TRBJ2-5 | TRBV5-4 | TRBD1 | few | TGTGCCAGCAGCGTGGGACAGGGAGGAGAGACCCAGTACTTC | CASSVGQGGETQYF
TRBJ1-2 | TRBV4-1 | TRBD1 | - | TGCGCCAGCAGCCAAGATCCGGGACAGGGGAACTATGGCTACACCTTC | CASSQDPGQGNYGYTF
TRBJ1-1 | TRBV4-3 | - | - | TGCGCCAGCAGCCAAGATAGCCACGGAGACACTGAAGCTTTCTTT | CASSQDSHGDTEAFF
TRBJ1-5 | TRBV18 | TRBD1 | - | TGTGCCAGCTCACCAATATCCGGACAGGGACCGGGGGCCCAGCATTTT | CASSPISGQGPGAQHF
TRBJ2-1 | TRBV6-5 | TRBD1 | - | TGTGCCAGCAGGAACCTCGACAGGGGGCCAGGTGAGCAGTTCTTC | CASRNLDRGPGEQFF
TRBJ1-1 | TRBV2 | TRBD1 | - | TGTGCCAGCAGTGAGGGACAGATGAACACTGAAGCTTTCTTT | CASSEGQMNTEAFF
TRBJ1-5 | TRBV6-6 | - | - | TGTGCCAGCAGTTACCCAGGGGTTAGCAATCAGCCCCAGCATTTT | CASSYPGVSNQPQHF
TRBJ2-5 | TRBV7-3 | TRBD2 | - | TGTGCCAGCAGCCAGGGACTAGCGGGCAACCACGAGACCCAGTACTTC | CASSQGLAGNHETQYF
TRBJ2-3 | TRBV30 | TRBD1 | once | TGTGCCTGGAGTTTGAGGACAGGCGTTTACACAGATACGCAGTATTTT | CAWSLRTGVYTDTQYF
TRBJ1-5 | TRBV27 | TRBD1 | - | TGTGCCAGCAGTTCTACAGGGACAGGGGGAAAGGAGCCCCAGCATTTT | CASSSTGTGGKEPQHF
TRBJ1-2 | TRBV18 | TRBD1 | - | TGTGCCAGCTCACCAACATCCGGGACAGGGGGCTCATATGGCTACACCTTC | CASSPTSGTGGSYGYTF
TRBJ2-7 | TRBV9 | TRBD2 | - | TGTGCCAGCAGCACAGGACTAGCGGGGAGCTACGAGCAGTACTTC | CASSTGLAGSYEQYF
TRBJ2-3 | TRBV19 | - | once | TGTGCCACAGGGGCTGGGTACCCCACAGATACGCAGTATTTT | CATGAGYPTDTQYF
TRBJ2-1 | TRBV11-3 | TRBD2 | - | TGTGCCAGCAGCCTCCCCCCCGGGACTAGCAGAGAGCAGTTCTTC | CASSLPPGTSREQFF
TRBJ2-2 | TRBV7-9 | TRBD1 | few | TGTGCCAGCAGCCGCCTGTCCCGGGACAGGGGGCAGGGCACCGGGGAGCTGTTTTTT | CASSRLSRDRGQGTGELFF
TRBJ1-6 | TRBV4-2 | TRBD1 | - | TGTGCCAGCAGGAAAAACTCCGACAGGGGCGGTTCACCCCTCCACTTT | CASRKNSDRGGSPLHF
TRBJ1-1 | TRBV7-6 | TRBD1 | - | TGTGCCAGCAGCTTAGGGACAGGGGGCTCCACTGAAGCTTTCTTT | CASSLGTGGSTEAFF
TRBJ1-6 | TRBV7-6 | - | few | TGTGCCAGCAGCCTACGAGGGCGGGTCGATAATTCACCCCTCCACTTT | CASSLRGRVDNSPLHF
TRBJ1-1 | TRBV5-1 | TRBD1 | - | TGCGCCAGCAGCAGTCAGGGGGCTAACACTGAAGCTTTCTTT | CASSSQGANTEAFF
TRBJ2-2 | TRBV5-1 | TRBD2 | - | TGCGCCAGCAGCTTGAGTCTAGCGGGTTCTAACGGGGAGCTGTTTTTT | CASSLSLAGSNGELFF
TRBJ1-1 | TRBV16 | - | - | TGTGCCAGCAGCCAATATGGCCCAGGGAACACTGAAGCTTTCTTT | CASSQYGPGNTEAFF
TRBJ1-1 | TRBV28 | TRBD1 | - | TGTGCCAGCAGTCCCCCGAGGGGGCTGAACACTGAAGCTTTCTTT | CASSPPRGLNTEAFF
TRBJ2-1 | TRBV2 | - | - | TGTGCCAGCGGCGGGCAGCCACCCAATGAGCAGTTCTTC | CASGGQPPNEQFF
TRBJ1-1 | TRBV30 | - | - | TGTGCCTGGAGCCGATTGGGACAAAGGGACACTGAAGCTTTCTTT | CAWSRLGQRDTEAFF
TRBJ1-2 | TRBV4-3 | - | - | TGCGCCAGCAGCCAAGGGTTGGGAGCAAATGGCTACACCTTC | CASSQGLGANGYTF
TRBJ1-4 | TRBV25-1 | TRBD1 | - | TGTGCCAGCACCAAGACAGGGGTTGAAAAACTGTTTTTT | CASTKTGVEKLFF
TRBJ1-2 | TRBV11-2 | - | - | TGTGCCAGCAGCAAACCGGGGGGGTCGAACTATGGCTACACCTTC | CASSKPGGSNYGYTF
TRBJ1-5 | TRBV10-3 | - | once | TGTGCCATCAGCGAGGCGCTTAGCAATCAGCCCCAGCATTTT | CAISEALSNQPQHF
TRBJ1-1 | TRBV29-1 | - | - | TGCAGCGTTGAAGATAGCGGCACGATGACTGAAGCTTTCTTT | CSVEDSGTMTEAFF
TRBJ1-2 | TRBV7-8 | - | - | TGTGCCAGCAGCGTGGCAGGTTACTATGGCTACACCTTC | CASSVAGYYGYTF
TRBJ1-5 | TRBV19 | - | - | TGTGCCAGTAAAACTCACAGGGATCTAAATCAGCCCCAGCATTTT | CASKTHRDLNQPQHF
TRBJ1-1 | TRBV5-6 | TRBD1 | - | TGTGCCAGCAGCTGGGGGACAGGCCTGAACACTGAAGCTTTCTTT | CASSWGTGLNTEAFF